The T cell receptor beta chain described here comes from a study of siplizumab effects on memory and regulatory T cells. As for this clone: What it binds is unknown.

Deletions cut 8 bases from V and 0 bases from J, with 20 bases between. The CDR3 extends over 17 amino acids. Assays captured 90,000 or so TCR templates per sample. Profiled with immunoSEQ multiplex PCR; TCRdb holds only in-frame clones, not every one. The sample shows 100,000 or so clones, approximately 94% of them seen only once. Study results and caveats: Siplizumab led to significantly less abundant alloreactive sequences that could be traced back to unstimulated CD4+ memory cells. Sequences below about 10^-5 frequency were poorly captured, limiting mapping of alloreactive clones.

The chain couples TRBV6-7 to TRBJ1-3; D unclear. TRBV6-7 is known as an ORF, though its function is uncertain. The specimen was Tregs sorted from blood. The clonotype was recovered from a human donor in good health. The CDR3 region is CASGNARMTNSGNTIYF. As DNA, the CDR3 is TGTGCCAGCGGGAACGCTCGTATGACTAACTCTGGAAACACCATATATTTT.